Described below is a single TCR beta chain sequence and its context. Its antigen target is currently unknown. Base quality data are lacking; no much larger clone is found one base away. This specimen comes from a study of cytomegalovirus exposure and HLA in healthy donors (dated by TCRdb to 2017 to 2019). Regarding the complete study: The 550 to 750 repertoires of the first cohort and the 110 or so validation repertoires were produced on the same platform, according to a later analysis. Along with the approximately 600-subject first cohort, a separate validation cohort of around 120 different subjects was used. High-throughput TCR immunosequencing, statistical association of individual TCRs with disease status, and machine learning were combined to predict cytomegalovirus infection status. The study aimed to test whether signatures of past pathogen exposure could be identified by cataloging public T cell receptors.

Broad study findings and their caveats: The validation cohort had no HLA typing available for a later analysis, so co-occurrence within that cohort was assessed over all 120 or so repertoires. Across donors, most TCR sequences were observed very rarely, whereas some public TCRs were present in many individuals. The authors suggested that the approach could potentially be extended to other disease states and immunological phenotypes. Of the cluster scores, roughly 95% were above 0 in a later analysis, which found that TCRs clustered in the first cohort also tended to co-occur in the 95 to 150 validation repertoires. In vitro tests confirmed that a few of the cytomegalovirus-associated TCR beta chains recognize cytomegalovirus antigens. Cytomegalovirus status was reported to be diagnosed by the classifier with high specificity and sensitivity in both the original and validation cohorts. The study listed 150 to 200 TCR beta chains as associated with cytomegalovirus.

The library came from the immunoSEQ multiplex PCR assay. In the original analysis: A statistical classification framework was built for diagnosing cytomegalovirus status from the catalog of TCR beta chain sequences. The table was pulled from immuneACCESS by TCRdb, which kept in-frame rearrangements only. Such tables lose some clones; where checked, under half of the loss comes from unresolved V genes, and the rest has no known cause. V and J calls and clone size are copied from that table; D and trimming were computed from the DNA. In this sample the table shows around 180,000 clones, about four fifths of which occur a single time. The leading ten clones occupy roughly 7% of the sample. CDR1 and CDR2 are read off the germline V gene as SGHNT and YENEEA. The CDR3 measures 12 amino acids from cysteine to phenylalanine. Only the CDR3 portion is preserved as DNA: 36 bases, with reading frame beginning at the first base. The junction carries 7 bases between V and J, which are trimmed by 4 bases and 6 bases respectively.

The donors were included in the validation cohort of 120 subjects, a group kept apart from the roughly 610-subject first cohort. The chain employs TRBV11-3 and TRBJ2-1; the D gene is perhaps TRBD1, from 5 matching bases. The clonotype comes from a young man in good health and CMV-seropositive. Specimen: PBMCs. The CDR3 is CASSSQGNEQFF. The nucleotide sequence is given as TGTGCCAGCAGCTCTCAGGGCAATGAGCAGTTCTTC.